The 2 T cell receptor beta chains below come from one sample, sequenced in a study of CD8 T cells in ankylosing spondylitis (dated by TCRdb to the late 2010s). The study at large found these results: A TCR beta motif of about 8 highly homologous amino acid variants appeared characteristic of blood from ankylosing spondylitis patients.

For these TCRs, the target antigens are not known. Library construction relied on 5' RACE. The sequencing machine was an Illumina HiSeq 2500. TCRdb passed the public sequencing reads through fastp at Q25 and MiXCR, retaining productive beta sequences. Merged by CDR3 protein, the rows form single entries marked with the most common genes and DNA. The sample table holds some 840,000 distinct CDR3 sequences, of which 10% to 15% were seen once. Around 0.51% of the sample lies in the top ten. The sample consisted of blood, either unsorted or a sorted T cell fraction (not recorded which). The source is a male donor with ankylosing spondylitis.

The table lists this clonotype with a few counts. V is TRBV29-1 and J is TRBJ2-7; 7 bases line up with TRBD1. Germline CDR1 is SQVTM and CDR2 is ANQGSEA. The CDR3 has 13 amino acids. J lost 0 bases, V lost 4 bases, and 3 bases had no gene match. The CDR3 region has the DNA TGCAGCGTTGTACAGGGGTCCTCCTACGAGCAGTACTTC. Translated: CSVVQGSSYEQYF.

The CDR3 sequence: CSAANDRNTEAFF. The CDR3 DNA is TGCAGTGCCGCCAACGACAGGAACACTGAAGCTTTCTTT. The chain is built from TRBV20-1 and TRBJ1-1, with D tentatively TRBD1 (5 bases). V was pared by 6 bases and J by 1 base, with 12 bases between. Germline CDR1 reads DFQATT; CDR2 reads SNEGSKA (reference sequence). This CDR3 spans 13 amino acids.